This T cell receptor (beta chain) derives from a study of blood T cell repertoires in COVID-19. Across the whole study: Samples of COVID-19 (acute and convalescent) were obtained from the United States, Italy and Spain. The analysed material was cDNA or gDNA that came from T cells, B-cell-depleted T cells, or PBMCs.

Original analysis: Scientists estimated how many nucleated cells there were by amplifying reference gene primers. Using immunoSEQ multiplex PCR, the repertoire was profiled, and TCRdb retains in-frame clones only, with some absent. That table furnishes V, J and clone size, whereas the DNA furnished D and trimming. This table has approximately 200,000 clones, 70% to 90% appearing once. The receptor's source is a man aged 18-30 years with active or convalescent COVID-19. Sequenced material: peripheral blood.

The CDR3 sequence: CASRSLGRGTQYF. In DNA, the CDR3 is TGTGCCAGCAGGAGCCTCGGCCGGGGGACCCAGTACTTC. This rearrangement joins TRBV12-3 or TRBV12-4 to TRBJ2-5, with a weak D call TRBD2 (5 bases). V shed 6 bases and J shed 7 bases, with 15 bases lying between them. The CDR3 length is 13 residues.